Reported below is one T cell receptor beta chain. The data were produced by immunoSEQ multiplex PCR, yet TCRdb's version contains in-frame clones alone and is incomplete. Altogether about 210,000 clones are present, 70% to 90% being singletons, with the ten largest covering roughly 4.5%. Participants had their cohort set by participant-reported clinical history. The data are from a study of blood T cell repertoires in COVID-19. Looking at the study overall: Sites across the United States, Italy and Spain contributed samples from acute and convalescent COVID-19.

The CDR3 runs 15 residues. V gave up 10 bases and J gave up 2 bases, with 19 bases separating them. The germline gives CDR1 LNHDA, CDR2 SQIVND (reference sequence). This TCR came from a man under 40 with acute COVID-19. The rearrangement uses TRBV19 and TRBJ2-3; D is possibly TRBD2 (6 bases). Sequencing was performed on PBMCs or T cells enriched from blood (not recorded which). The CDR3 spells CATTRTGLFTDTQYF. CDR3 DNA: TGTGCCACCACCAGGACTGGACTATTCACAGATACGCAGTATTTT.